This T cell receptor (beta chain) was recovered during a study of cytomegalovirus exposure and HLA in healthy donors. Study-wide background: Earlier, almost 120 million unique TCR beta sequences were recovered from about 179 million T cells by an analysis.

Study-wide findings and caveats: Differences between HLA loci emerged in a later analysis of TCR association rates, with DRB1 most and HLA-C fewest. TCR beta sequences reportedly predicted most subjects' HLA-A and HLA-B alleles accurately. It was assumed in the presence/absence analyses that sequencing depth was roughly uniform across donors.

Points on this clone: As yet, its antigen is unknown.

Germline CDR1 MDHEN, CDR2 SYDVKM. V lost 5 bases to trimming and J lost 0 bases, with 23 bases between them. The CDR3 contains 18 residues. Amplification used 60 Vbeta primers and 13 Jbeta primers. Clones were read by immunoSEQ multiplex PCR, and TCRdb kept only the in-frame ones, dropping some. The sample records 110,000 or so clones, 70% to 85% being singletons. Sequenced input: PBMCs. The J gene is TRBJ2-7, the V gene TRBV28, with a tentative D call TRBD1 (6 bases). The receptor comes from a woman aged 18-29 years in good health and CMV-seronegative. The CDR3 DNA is TGTGCCAGCAGTCCCCAGGGGTTGGGACCCCGGGGCTCCTACGAGCAGTACTTC. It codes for CASSPQGLGPRGSYEQYF.